These 5 T cell receptor beta chains came from one sample sequenced in a study of somatic mutations in cytotoxic T cells in rheumatoid arthritis. TCRdb keeps only in-frame clones here, not all; method: immunoSEQ multiplex PCR. The sample contains 4,000 or so clones, 80% of which appear only once. The material sequenced was CD8+ T cells sorted from blood. Every receptor here comes from a woman aged 55-75 years with rheumatoid arthritis.

This chain links TRBV18 with TRBJ1-5; D may be TRBD1 (5 bases). The V and J ends lost 1 base and 4 bases respectively, with 14 bases between them. The CDR3 runs to 16 residues. The V gene's germline CDR1 is KGHSH and CDR2 LQKENI. The CDR3 nucleotides are TGTGCCAGCTCACCACTTAACACGGGGGTGAATCAGCCCCAGCATTTT. This translates into CASSPLNTGVNQPQHF.

The rearrangement joins TRBV5-1 to TRBJ2-1; maybe TRBD1 (6 bases). Germline-derived CDR1 and CDR2 are SGHRS and YFSETQ. Trimming took off 4 bases at V and 6 bases at J, with 8 bases between the two ends. The length of the CDR3 is 12 residues. CDR3 sequence reads: CASSGGLNEQFF. The CDR3 region has the DNA TGCGCCAGCAGCGGGGGCCTCAATGAGCAGTTCTTC.

Only one count was recorded for this clone. The V gene is TRBV4-2, the J gene TRBJ1-6; D is possibly TRBD1 (5 bases). The CDR3 has 17 amino acids. Trimming removed 3 bases at V and 9 bases at J, with 21 bases between. Germline V CDR1 and CDR2: LGHNA, YNFKEQ. The CDR3 DNA is TGTGCCAGCAGCCAGGCGGAAGGGGAGGTGGGTAGTTCACCCCTCCACTTT. Translating gives CASSQAEGEVGSSPLHF.

V usage is TRBV7-3 and J usage is TRBJ2-7; TRBD2 is a possible D gene (6 bases). The CDR3 is 13 residues long. Trimming removed 5 bases at V and 5 bases at J, with 13 bases between. Looked up from germline, CDR1 is SGHTA and CDR2 is FQGTGA. The CDR3 is CASSTGLGDEQYF. The DNA of the CDR3 is TGTGCCAGCAGCACGGGACTTGGGGACGAGCAGTACTTC.

The rearrangement joins TRBV28 to TRBJ2-5; D is possibly TRBD1 (5 bases). From germline, CDR1 is MDHEN and CDR2 SYDVKM. V was clipped by 1 base and J by 5 bases, with 17 bases between them. This CDR3 spans 16 amino acids. CDR3 nucleotide sequence: TGTGCCAGCAGTTTATCGGGCTACACCGCAGGGGAGACCCAGTACTTC. Protein: CASSLSGYTAGETQYF.